This is a list of T cell receptor beta chains from one sample in a study of T cells in Graves' hyperthyroidism and ophthalmopathy. TCRdb reprocessed the multiplex PCR reads via MiXCR and lists one record per CDR3 protein. Of about 680,000 distinct CDR3 sequences in the sample, roughly a third were seen once. The source material was blood. The receptors derive from a woman between 40 and 55 years old with Graves' hyperthyroidism. Each CDR3 is given with its conserved first and last residue. Each record gives: clone size, J gene, D gene, V gene, CDR3 protein, CDR3 DNA. D genes are given only for firm matches. Expanded clones are given a class, and other clones once, few, many or no size at all.

abundance: .
j_gene: TRBJ1-2
d_gene: .
v_gene: TRBV15
CDR3aa: CATSRDRGSDGYTF
CDR3nt: TGTGCCACCAGCAGAGATCGGGGTTCGGACGGCTACACCTTC

abundance: many
j_gene: TRBJ1-5
d_gene: .
v_gene: TRBV10-3
CDR3aa: CAISESDYQPQHF
CDR3nt: TGTGCCATCAGTGAGTCGGACTATCAGCCCCAGCATTTT

abundance: many
j_gene: TRBJ2-5
d_gene: TRBD2
v_gene: TRBV4-2
CDR3aa: CASSLGGERETQYF
CDR3nt: TGTGCCAGCAGCCTCGGGGGGGAACGGGAGACCCAGTACTTC

abundance: many
j_gene: TRBJ1-1
d_gene: .
v_gene: TRBV12-3/TRBV12-4
CDR3aa: CASLVGTGINTEAFF
CDR3nt: TGTGCCAGCCTCGTCGGGACGGGGATCAACACTGAAGCTTTCTTT

abundance: .
j_gene: TRBJ1-1
d_gene: .
v_gene: TRBV11-3
CDR3aa: CASSSPRVWGAFF
CDR3nt: TGTGCCAGCAGCTCTCCCCGGGTCTGGGGAGCTTTCTTT

abundance: .
j_gene: TRBJ1-2
d_gene: TRBD1
v_gene: TRBV6-5
CDR3aa: CASRPDRGRGYAF
CDR3nt: TGTGCCAGCAGACCGGACAGGGGGCGAGGCTACGCCTTC

abundance: many
j_gene: TRBJ1-2
d_gene: .
v_gene: TRBV20-1
CDR3aa: CSAAVLGANYGYTF
CDR3nt: TGCAGTGCCGCTGTTTTAGGGGCTAACTATGGCTACACCTTC

abundance: .
j_gene: TRBJ1-5
d_gene: .
v_gene: TRBV15
CDR3aa: CAASRDQGPGGQPQHF
CDR3nt: TGTGCCGCCAGCAGAGATCAGGGTCCGGGAGGTCAGCCCCAGCATTTT

abundance: .
j_gene: TRBJ1-1
d_gene: .
v_gene: TRBV20-1
CDR3aa: CSATAHVKNTEAFF
CDR3nt: TGCAGTGCTACCGCACACGTCAAGAACACTGAAGCTTTCTTT

abundance: few
j_gene: TRBJ1-6
d_gene: .
v_gene: TRBV6-5
CDR3aa: CASSFGGFLSSPLHF
CDR3nt: TGTGCCAGCAGTTTTGGGGGGTTCTTAAGTTCACCCCTCCACTTT

abundance: few
j_gene: TRBJ1-6
d_gene: TRBD1
v_gene: TRBV10-3
CDR3aa: CASSYSLLRDRGEDSPLHF
CDR3nt: TGTGCCAGCAGTTACTCACTTCTTCGGGACAGGGGTGAGGATTCACCCCTCCACTTT

abundance: many
j_gene: TRBJ1-2
d_gene: .
v_gene: TRBV19
CDR3aa: CASSIAYRENYGYTF
CDR3nt: TGTGCCAGTAGTATAGCGTACAGGGAAAACTATGGCTACACCTTC

abundance: many
j_gene: TRBJ1-1
d_gene: .
v_gene: TRBV7-9
CDR3aa: CASSLGTSEAFF
CDR3nt: TGTGCCAGCAGCTTAGGCACCTCTGAAGCTTTCTTT

abundance: .
j_gene: TRBJ2-7
d_gene: TRBD2
v_gene: TRBV12-3/TRBV12-4
CDR3aa: CASSLAPEMGTSGRGRYEQYF
CDR3nt: TGTGCCAGCAGTTTAGCGCCGGAGATGGGGACTAGCGGGAGAGGGAGATACGAGCAGTACTTC

abundance: .
j_gene: TRBJ2-7
d_gene: .
v_gene: TRBV7-2
CDR3aa: CASSYPRQEPYQNYEQYF
CDR3nt: TGTGCCAGCAGCTACCCAAGACAGGAACCGTATCAGAACTACGAGCAGTACTTC

abundance: .
j_gene: TRBJ1-1
d_gene: .
v_gene: TRBV11-2
CDR3aa: CASRSSRGRRDTEAFF
CDR3nt: TGTGCCAGCAGATCCAGTAGGGGCCGCAGGGACACTGAAGCTTTCTTT

abundance: few
j_gene: TRBJ1-3
d_gene: .
v_gene: TRBV19
CDR3aa: CASRPPAGNSGNTIYF
CDR3nt: TGTGCCAGTAGGCCACCCGCGGGAAACTCTGGAAACACCATATATTTT

abundance: few
j_gene: TRBJ1-5
d_gene: .
v_gene: TRBV9
CDR3aa: CASSQQQGTGQPQHF
CDR3nt: TGTGCCAGCAGCCAACAACAGGGAACGGGTCAGCCCCAGCATTTT

abundance: .
j_gene: TRBJ1-2
d_gene: .
v_gene: TRBV7-9
CDR3aa: CASSLDGGHGYTF
CDR3nt: TGTGCCAGCAGCTTAGACGGGGGGCATGGCTACACCTTC

abundance: .
j_gene: TRBJ1-5
d_gene: TRBD1
v_gene: TRBV7-2
CDR3aa: CASSRQGGPQQPQHF
CDR3nt: TGTGCCAGCAGCCGACAGGGAGGACCGCAACAGCCCCAGCATTTT

abundance: few
j_gene: TRBJ2-7
d_gene: .
v_gene: TRBV7-2
CDR3aa: CASSLGAQGHPNSYEQYF
CDR3nt: TGTGCCAGCAGCTTGGGGGCACAGGGTCACCCCAACTCCTACGAGCAGTACTTC

abundance: .
j_gene: TRBJ1-4
d_gene: TRBD1
v_gene: TRBV9
CDR3aa: CASSVGVGGFPTNEKLFF
CDR3nt: TGTGCCAGCAGCGTAGGGGTAGGGGGCTTTCCAACTAATGAAAAACTGTTTTTT

abundance: many
j_gene: TRBJ2-7
d_gene: TRBD2
v_gene: TRBV7-9
CDR3aa: CATVTGTRENEQYF
CDR3nt: TGTGCCACGGTAACCGGGACTAGGGAGAACGAGCAGTACTTC

abundance: .
j_gene: TRBJ2-5
d_gene: .
v_gene: TRBV7-2
CDR3aa: CASSLNAGKETQYF
CDR3nt: TGTGCCAGCAGCTTAAATGCGGGGAAAGAGACCCAGTACTTC

abundance: .
j_gene: TRBJ2-3
d_gene: TRBD1
v_gene: TRBV2
CDR3aa: CASSPPGQRSADTQYF
CDR3nt: TGTGCCAGCAGCCCTCCGGGACAGAGGTCCGCAGATACGCAGTATTTT

abundance: .
j_gene: TRBJ2-5
d_gene: .
v_gene: TRBV5-5
CDR3aa: CASSLIEEDQETQYF
CDR3nt: TGTGCCAGCAGCTTGATTGAGGAGGACCAAGAGACCCAGTACTTC

abundance: .
j_gene: TRBJ2-3
d_gene: TRBD2
v_gene: TRBV12-5
CDR3aa: CASGLVLAGATDTQYF
CDR3nt: TGTGCTAGTGGTTTGGTACTAGCGGGAGCCACAGATACGCAGTATTTT

abundance: .
j_gene: TRBJ2-7
d_gene: .
v_gene: TRBV7-2
CDR3aa: CASSLTRTLSSYEQYF
CDR3nt: TGCGCCAGCAGCCTCACCCGGACGCTCAGCTCCTACGAGCAGTACTTC

abundance: .
j_gene: TRBJ2-1
d_gene: .
v_gene: TRBV4-3
CDR3aa: CASSQALRGNEQFF
CDR3nt: TGCGCCAGCAGCCAGGCACTCAGGGGCAATGAGCAGTTCTTC

abundance: few
j_gene: TRBJ2-2
d_gene: .
v_gene: TRBV7-3
CDR3aa: CASSPQGPVNTGELFF
CDR3nt: TGTGCCAGCAGCCCCCAGGGCCCCGTTAACACCGGGGAGCTGTTTTTT

abundance: few
j_gene: TRBJ2-2
d_gene: .
v_gene: TRBV12-3/TRBV12-4
CDR3aa: CASSDGAIGELFF
CDR3nt: TGTGCCAGCAGTGATGGGGCCATTGGGGAGCTGTTTTTT

abundance: .
j_gene: TRBJ2-7
d_gene: TRBD1
v_gene: TRBV7-2
CDR3aa: CASSYNRGYEQYF
CDR3nt: TGTGCCAGCAGCTATAACAGGGGCTACGAGCAGTACTTC

abundance: few
j_gene: TRBJ2-7
d_gene: .
v_gene: TRBV24-1
CDR3aa: CATSEPGRSYEQYF
CDR3nt: TGTGCCACCAGTGAACCGGGACGGTCCTACGAGCAGTACTTC

abundance: few
j_gene: TRBJ1-2
d_gene: .
v_gene: TRBV6-2/TRBV6-3
CDR3aa: CASSERLAYPRAGYTF
CDR3nt: TGTGCCAGCAGTGAGAGACTCGCGTACCCTCGCGCTGGCTACACCTTC

abundance: many
j_gene: TRBJ2-7
d_gene: .
v_gene: TRBV10-3
CDR3aa: CAIVAAPNYEQYF
CDR3nt: TGTGCCATCGTAGCGGCACCCAACTACGAGCAGTACTTC

abundance: many
j_gene: TRBJ2-5
d_gene: TRBD1
v_gene: TRBV24-1
CDR3aa: CATSDSSGQGAGETQYF
CDR3nt: TGTGCCACCAGTGACAGCTCTGGACAGGGGGCGGGGGAGACCCAGTACTTC

abundance: .
j_gene: TRBJ1-5
d_gene: .
v_gene: TRBV20-1
CDR3aa: CSASSGSGILQPQHF
CDR3nt: TGCAGTGCTAGCTCCGGGTCCGGTATTCTTCAGCCCCAGCATTTT

abundance: few
j_gene: TRBJ2-5
d_gene: .
v_gene: TRBV7-2
CDR3aa: CASSLRLKETQYF
CDR3nt: TGTGCCAGCAGCTTGAGGCTAAAAGAGACCCAGTACTTC

abundance: many
j_gene: TRBJ1-1
d_gene: TRBD1
v_gene: TRBV10-3
CDR3aa: CAISPGQGAGTEAFF
CDR3nt: TGTGCCATCAGCCCGGGACAGGGGGCGGGCACTGAAGCTTTCTTT

abundance: .
j_gene: TRBJ1-1
d_gene: .
v_gene: TRBV24-1
CDR3aa: CATSDFMNTEAFF
CDR3nt: TGTGCCACCAGTGATTTCATGAACACTGAAGCTTTCTTT

abundance: many
j_gene: TRBJ1-1
d_gene: .
v_gene: TRBV10-3
CDR3aa: CAISQHGAGSTEAFF
CDR3nt: TGTGCCATCAGTCAGCACGGGGCAGGGAGCACTGAAGCTTTCTTT

abundance: .
j_gene: TRBJ1-1
d_gene: TRBD1
v_gene: TRBV29-1
CDR3aa: CSVYAGGDVTEAFF
CDR3nt: TGCAGCGTATACGCAGGGGGCGACGTGACTGAAGCTTTCTTT

abundance: many
j_gene: TRBJ2-7
d_gene: .
v_gene: TRBV9
CDR3aa: CASSAGDPPDEQYF
CDR3nt: TGTGCCAGCAGCGCCGGGGATCCACCGGACGAGCAGTACTTC

abundance: few
j_gene: TRBJ1-2
d_gene: .
v_gene: TRBV20-1
CDR3aa: CSARQETNYGYTF
CDR3nt: TGCAGTGCTAGACAGGAGACTAACTATGGCTACACCTTC

abundance: few
j_gene: TRBJ1-5
d_gene: .
v_gene: TRBV4-2
CDR3aa: CASSHPVSDRHYSNQPQHF
CDR3nt: TGTGCCAGCAGCCATCCTGTATCGGACAGACATTATAGCAATCAGCCCCAGCATTTT

abundance: few
j_gene: TRBJ1-4
d_gene: .
v_gene: TRBV7-2
CDR3aa: CASSADGELYHEKLFF
CDR3nt: TGTGCCAGCAGTGCCGACGGAGAACTATACCATGAAAAACTGTTTTTT

abundance: .
j_gene: TRBJ2-7
d_gene: .
v_gene: TRBV10-3
CDR3aa: CAISESAREEQYF
CDR3nt: TGTGCCATCAGTGAGTCAGCCCGGGAAGAGCAGTACTTC